The clone carrying this T cell receptor (beta chain) was seen a few times. Its antigen is not known. Libraries were prepared by immunoSEQ multiplex PCR; TCRdb keeps only in-frame clonotypes and omits some of them. The table has approximately 65,000 clones, around four fifths seen once. The data are from a study of siplizumab effects on memory and regulatory T cells. The study, taken as a whole, reports: Siplizumab significantly decreased alloreactive sequences from unstimulated CD4+ memory cells.

The CDR3 sequence is 15 residues long. Germline V gives CDR1 MNHEY, CDR2 SMNVEV (reference sequence). The ends lost 8 bases at V and 2 bases at J; junction bases unmatched: 7. The sequencing sample was made of memory CD4+ T cells sorted from blood. The V call is TRBV27, the J call TRBJ1-1; 11 nucleotides match TRBD1. The sequence derives from a human donor in good health. CDR3 amino acids: CASGQGALPNTEAFF. The CDR3 bases are TGTGCCAGCGGACAGGGGGCGCTTCCAAACACTGAAGCTTTCTTT.